These 24 T cell receptor beta chains were all obtained from the same sample, sequenced in a study of tumor and adjacent non-tumor tissue in lung cancer. The template was RNA from unsorted bulk tissue. Three rounds of nested PCR, following a modified ARM-PCR protocol, produced the TCRbeta library. TCRdb re-analysed the multiplex PCR reads in MiXCR, keeping a single row per CDR3 protein. The top ten hold 13% of the sample, which has 60,000 to 85,000 distinct CDR3 sequences, 80% to 85% seen once. The sequenced sample was lung tumor tissue. Receptors were obtained from a woman between 50 and 59 years old with non-small cell lung cancer.

About this clonotype itself: At one boundary the junction diverges from the germline segment, which might be a read error. This rearrangement joins TRBV20-1 to TRBJ2-2, with 7 bases identical to TRBD2. Germline loops: CDR1 DFQATT, CDR2 SNEGSKA (reference sequence). The CDR3 runs to 15 residues. The CDR3 DNA is TGCAGTGCTTGGCGGTCGGGAGGCCGTACCGGGGAGATGTTTTTT. It codes for CSAWRSGGRTGEMFF.

About this clonotype itself: The germline gene is not matched at one end of the junction; a read error may be the cause. The chain recombines TRBV29-1 with TRBJ2-1; D gene unclear. The CDR3 is 17 amino acids. Germline V gene data show CDR1 as SQVTM and CDR2 as ANQGSEA. CDR3 region: CSVERSGVLVVYNEQLF. CDR3 DNA: TGCAGCGTTGAACGCTCTGGGGTTCTTGTAGTCTACAATGAGCAGTTATTC.

Comments on this clonotype: The conserved closing phenylalanine or tryptophan is absent in this CDR3, likely reflecting a read error. The DNA is omitted, as the CDR3 cannot be located on it reliably, and the CDR3 follows TCRdb's listing. V and J are TRBV6-1 and TRBJ2-1; no DNA check was done on the table's D call, TRBD2. The CDR3 length is 12 residues, termini included. CDR1 is MNHNS, CDR2 SASEGT, per germline. This chain's CDR3 is CASSKGTRGLFL.

The table lists this clonotype with many counts. This rearrangement joins TRBV12-3 or TRBV12-4 to TRBJ2-1; 9 nucleotides agree with TRBD1. J gave up 0 bases and V 5 bases, and 5 bases lay outside the gene matches. The CDR3 runs 16 residues. The CDR3 DNA reads as TGTGCCAGCAGTGGAGGACAGGGGCGCTCCTACAATGAGCAGTTCTTC. Translating gives CASSGGQGRSYNEQFF.

This clonotype was seen once. The CDR3 end shows no conserved phenylalanine or tryptophan, and so a read error is likely. The limits of the CDR3 on the DNA are not certain, so only TCRdb's listed CDR3 is given. The V and J genes are TRBV29-1 and TRBJ2-1; the table assigns TRBD1, which was not confirmed against the DNA. With termini counted, the CDR3 has 12 amino acids. Germline V gene lookup returns CDR1 SQVTM and CDR2 ANQGSEA. CDR3 in amino acids: CSVEGPHPTGVL.

The rearrangement links TRBV12-3 or TRBV12-4 to TRBJ2-2; 10 positions agree with TRBD2. The ends lost 6 bases at V and 4 bases at J; junction bases unmatched: 8. CDR3 length equals 16 residues. CDR3 protein: CASSTTSGLVTGELFF. In DNA form, the CDR3 reads TGTGCCAGCAGCACGACTAGCGGGCTCGTCACCGGGGAGCTGTTTTTT.

This clonotype was seen once. Lacking the conserved final phenylalanine or tryptophan, this CDR3 likely reflects a read error. The rearrangement links TRBV29-1 to TRBJ2-3; 12 bases map to TRBD2. The CDR3 is 15 residues long. Germline V gene data show CDR1 as SQVTM and CDR2 as ANQGSEA. CDR3 sequence (DNA): TGCAGCGTGAAACGGACTAGCGGGGCCACAGTTACGCAGTATTAT. Residues: CSVKRTSGATVTQYY.

Concerning this clonotype: An end of the junction does not agree with germline; a read error may underlie this. This chain connects TRBV6-2 or TRBV6-3 to TRBJ2-5; no firm D call. The CDR3 has 12 residues. Per germline, CDR1 MNHEY and CDR2 SVGEGT. CDR3 sequence reads: CASRVARATHYF. Written as DNA, the CDR3 is TGTGCCAGCAGAGTAGCCCGGGCAACCCATTACTTC.

In its sample, this clonotype was seen once. Since no conserved phenylalanine or tryptophan closes the CDR3, a read error is the likely cause. This sequence joins TRBV29-1 and TRBJ2-7, with D tentatively TRBD1 (5 bases). The CDR3 covers 14 residues. Germline V gives CDR1 SQVTM, CDR2 ANQGSEA. The CDR3 loop reads CSVETGRESYEQYS. CDR3 nucleotides: TGCAGTGTTGAAACGGGCAGGGAAAGCTACGAGCAGTACTCC.

Turning to this clonotype: At one end the junction does not follow the germline gene, possibly because of a read error. The V gene is TRBV20-1, the J gene TRBJ1-6; D is possibly TRBD1 (6 bases). Per the germline V gene, CDR1 is DFQATT and CDR2 is SNEGSKA (reference sequence). This CDR3 is built from 20 residues. The chain's CDR3 is CSARRIGVVSRAEQGSPLYF. As DNA, the CDR3 is TGCAGTGCTCGACGGATTGGGGTCGTATCTCGGGCGGAACAGGGATCACCCCTTTACTTT.

As for this clonotype: This CDR3 is missing its conserved last phenylalanine or tryptophan, likely due to a read error. No DNA is shown, since the ends of the CDR3 on it are uncertain; the CDR3 is the one TCRdb lists. V is TRBV29-1 and J is TRBJ2-5; TRBD2 is the table's D call, not checked against the DNA. The V gene's germline CDR1 is SQVTM and CDR2 ANQGSEA. The CDR3 comprises 14 residues, both ends counted. CDR3 loop: CSVSRGDPTGTRYS.

Of note for this clonotype: At one end the junction does not follow the germline gene, possibly because of a read error. The chain carries TRBV6-1 and TRBJ1-5; D gene unclear. This CDR3 region has 13 residues. The germline CDR1 and CDR2 sequences are MNHNS and SASEGT. The CDR3 DNA reads as TGTGCCAGCAGCCTTTATAGGAATCAGCCCCAGCGTTTT. Translating gives CASSLYRNQPQRF.

This clonotype was seen just once. A read error may account for a junction end that differs from germline. The chain recombines TRBV20-1 with TRBJ1-3, with 8 bases matching TRBD1. CDR1 DFQATT and CDR2 SNEGSKA come from the germline V gene (reference sequence). The length of the CDR3 is 12 residues. The CDR3 bases are TGTAATGCTCGGACAGGGCAAAACACCACATATTTT. Its translation is CNARTGQNTTYF.

In regard to this clonotype: This may stem from a read error, because a much larger clone lies one nucleotide away. The chain couples TRBV6-5 to TRBJ2-2; the D call may be TRBD1 or TRBD2 (5 bases each). The CDR3 is 15 residues long. Germline V gene data show CDR1 as MNHEY and CDR2 as SVGAGI. Trimming stripped 6 bases from V and 4 bases from J, with 15 bases between. CDR3 region: CASSPNRRRTGELFF. CDR3 DNA: TGTGCCAGCAGCCCCAACAGGAGGCGCACCGGGGAGCTGTTTTTT.

Comment on this clonotype: Since the CDR3 does not end with the conserved phenylalanine or tryptophan, this likely comes from a read error. No DNA is shown, since the ends of the CDR3 on it are uncertain; the CDR3 is the one TCRdb lists. The chain links TRBV10-2 to TRBJ2-7; the D call of TRBD2 is as the table states it, not checked on the DNA. Germline V gene lookup returns CDR1 WSHSY and CDR2 SAAADI. From its first to its last residue, the CDR3 has 15 amino acids. This chain's CDR3 is CASSVLAGGFYEQYI.

This clonotype occurred a few times. A much bigger clone sits one base away, suggesting this may be a read error. The chain employs TRBV2 and TRBJ2-3; D gene ambiguous. Germline CDR1 and CDR2: SNHLY and FYNNEI. The V gene lost 7 bases and the J gene lost 2 bases, with 7 bases spanning the gap. This CDR3 has 12 amino acids. CDR3 in DNA: TGTGCCAGCATGCCTGACACAGATACGCAGTATTTT. It yields the protein CASMPDTDTQYF. Full variable domain (missing parts from reference TRBV2 and TRBJ2-3): EPEVTQTPSHQVTQMGQEVILRCVPISNHLYFYWYRQILGQKVEFLVSFYNNEISEKSEIFDDQFSVERPDGSNFTLKIRSTKLEDSAMYFCASMPDTDTQYFGPGTRLTVL.

This chain joins TRBV6-5 and TRBJ2-5, with D perhaps TRBD1 or TRBD2 (5 bases each). Trimming removed 11 bases from V and 1 base from J, with 14 bases in between. In germline, CDR1 is MNHEY, CDR2 SVGAGI. This CDR3 contains 13 residues. CDR3 in DNA: TGTGCCTGCTTAGGGACCACCCAAGAGACCCAGTACTTC. Protein sequence: CACLGTTQETQYF.

A note on this clonotype: One end of the junction fails to match germline, which may point to a read error. This sequence joins TRBV6-5 and TRBJ2-3; the D call may be TRBD1 or TRBD2 (5 bases each). Germline assignment: CDR1 MNHEY and CDR2 SVGAGI. The CDR3 runs 15 residues. The CDR3 coding sequence is TGTGCCAGCAGTTACTCGTGGGGGAGTATAGATACGCAATATTTT. Protein: CASSYSWGSIDTQYF.

As to this clonotype: An end of the junction differs from the germline gene, which may be a read error. The rearrangement links TRBV12-3 or TRBV12-4 to TRBJ2-3; D ambiguous. There are 15 residues in the CDR3. CDR3 region: CASSLEELSTYTQYF. In DNA form, the CDR3 reads TGTGCCAGCAGTTTAGAGGAACTAAGCACATATACGCAGTATTTT.

The chain employs TRBV6-5 and TRBJ1-4; TRBD1 agrees at 8 bases. The length of the CDR3 is 14 residues. Per germline, CDR1 MNHEY and CDR2 SVGAGI. V trimming: 6 bases; J trimming: 6 bases; junction bases outside the gene matches: 6. CDR3 nucleotides: TGTGCCAGCAGGACAGGGGACGGGTATGAAAAACTGTTTTTT. As protein: CASRTGDGYEKLFF.

In its sample, this clonotype was seen many times. The chain joins TRBV10-3 to TRBJ2-3; 9 bases map to TRBD1. This CDR3 spans 16 amino acids. After removal of 3 bases from V and 3 bases from J, the junction contained 7 bases not matched to a gene. CDR1 is ENHRY and CDR2 is SYGVKD in the germline V gene. The CDR3 bases are TGTGCCATCAGTGAATTTAAGACAGGGGGTACAGATACGCAGTATTTT. As protein: CAISEFKTGGTDTQYF.

This clonotype was detected many times. The chain joins TRBV7-9 to TRBJ1-4, with 7 positions matching TRBD1. The CDR3 covers 15 residues. The ends lost 5 bases at V and 3 bases at J; junction bases unmatched: 6. The germline V gene has CDR1 SEHNR and CDR2 FQNEAQ (reference sequence). The CDR3 sequence is CASSAYRGPNEKLFF. The CDR3 nucleotides read TGTGCCAGCAGCGCGTACAGGGGACCTAATGAAAAACTGTTTTTT.

Details on this clonotype: One junction end disagrees with the germline gene, perhaps due to a read error. The chain has TRBV6-5 and TRBJ2-2, with D possibly called TRBD1 or TRBD2 (5 bases each). CDR3 size: 17 residues. The germline gives CDR1 MNHEY, CDR2 SVGAGI. The CDR3 region has the DNA TGTGCCAGCAGAACAAGACTGGAGACAGAAAACACCGGGGAGCTGTATTTT. It is translated as CASRTRLETENTGELYF.

A remark on this clonotype: At one end the junction does not follow the germline gene, possibly because of a read error. The chain combines TRBV12-3 or TRBV12-4 with TRBJ2-3, with TRBD1 identical over 9 bases. CDR3 length: 16 residues. The CDR3 protein is CASSFKGTGSTYSQYF. The DNA for the CDR3 is TGTGCCAGCAGTTTTAAGGGGACAGGGAGCACATATTCGCAATATTTT.